The clone carrying this T cell receptor (beta chain) was observed a handful of times. Its antigen remains unknown. This entry comes from a study of beta chain features in type 1 diabetes. Across the whole study: Sorted cells examined across all samples numbered 107,917,701.

The CDR3 length is 15 residues. V gave up 5 bases and J gave up 7 bases; unmatched junction bases: 10. Germline V gene lookup returns CDR1 SGHTA and CDR2 FQGNSA. Sorted CD4+ subsets: naive, central memory, regulatory, stem cell-like memory (CD45RO/CCR7/CD25/CD127/CD95/CD27 panel). Study-wide findings and caveats: In every one of the four CD4+ subsets, TCRB CDR3s were moderately but significantly shorter in Type 1 diabetes patients.

Investigators reverse transcribed all isolated RNA, so they sequenced expressed TCRB transcripts. Naive, central memory and regulatory T cell samples produced a mean of about 4 million reads. The assay was immunoSEQ multiplex PCR, and TCRdb's table has in-frame clones only and misses some. The sample includes 450,000 to 600,000 clones, around 28% of them seen just once. The chain combines TRBV7-2 with TRBJ2-7; TRBD2 agrees at 11 bases. This TCR was sampled from a man between 18 and 29 years old in good health. The material sequenced was naive CD4+ T cells from blood. CDR3 sequence: CASSPDSGRAREQYF. CDR3 sequence (DNA): TGTGCCAGCAGCCCTGATAGCGGGAGGGCACGGGAGCAGTACTTC.